One and the same sample provided the 2 T cell receptor beta chains below, sequenced in a study of beta chain features in type 1 diabetes. Expressed TCRB transcripts got sequenced, as all isolated RNA was reverse transcribed. Sequenced by immunoSEQ multiplex PCR; TCRdb stores in-frame clones only, minus some. The sample shows roughly 400,000 clones, approximately 16% of them seen only once. The sample consisted of naive CD4+ T cells from blood. Every receptor here comes from a woman aged 18-35 years in good health.

The chain is built from TRBV23-1 and TRBJ1-1; D is undetermined. TRBV23-1 is reported as an ORF; its role is uncertain. The CDR3 runs 14 residues. V was trimmed by 2 bases and J by 0 bases, leaving 7 bases between them. CDR3 nucleotides: TGCGCCAGCAGTCAAATTACAGTGAACACTGAAGCTTTCTTT. Amino acid sequence: CASSQITVNTEAFF.

This clone was counted only a few times. The chain is built from TRBV7-2 and TRBJ2-7, with a tentative D call TRBD1 (5 bases). The ends were cut back, 4 bases at V and 2 bases at J, with 6 bases in the middle. The CDR3 covers 12 residues. Germline V gene sequence: CDR1 SGHTA, CDR2 FQGNSA. CDR3 sequence reads: CASSSQAYEQYF. CDR3 in DNA: TGTGCCAGCAGCTCACAGGCCTACGAGCAGTACTTC.